This TCR beta chain comes out of a study of CD8 T cells in ankylosing spondylitis. This clonotype was detected only a few times. Its antigen is currently unknown. 5'-RACE, quantitative and with molecular barcodes, yielded the TCR beta libraries. TCRdb analysed the 5' RACE reads with MiXCR anew, one entry per CDR3 protein. Seen here are 150,000 or so distinct CDR3 sequences, around a third observed once, and the top ten hold around 6.2%. Study-level points and caveats: Some motif variants had been reported before (in reactive arthritis synovial fluid and blood). What appeared characteristic of ankylosing spondylitis blood was a TCR beta motif of fewer than ten highly homologous variants. Significantly higher representation of disease-linked clones was reported for matched ankylosing spondylitis synovial fluid.

Trimming stripped 1 base from V and 2 bases from J, with 13 bases between. The germline V gene has CDR1 SGHTA and CDR2 FQGNSA. The CDR3 runs 16 residues. This chain joins TRBV7-2 and TRBJ2-3, with a tentative D call TRBD2 (6 bases). Sequencing was done on a sample of synovial fluid, either unsorted or a sorted T cell fraction (not recorded which). The sequence derives from a male donor with ankylosing spondylitis. This chain's CDR3 is CASSLVRRAPTDTQYF. In DNA form, the CDR3 reads TGTGCCAGCAGCTTAGTACGGAGGGCCCCCACAGATACGCAGTATTTT.